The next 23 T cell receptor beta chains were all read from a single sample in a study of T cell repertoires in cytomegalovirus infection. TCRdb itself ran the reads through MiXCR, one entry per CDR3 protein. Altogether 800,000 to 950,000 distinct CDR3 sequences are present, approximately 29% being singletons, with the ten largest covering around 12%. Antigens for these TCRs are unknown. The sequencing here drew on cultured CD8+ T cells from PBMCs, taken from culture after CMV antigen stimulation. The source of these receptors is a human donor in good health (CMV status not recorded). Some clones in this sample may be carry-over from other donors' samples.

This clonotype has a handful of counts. The CDR3 DNA is TGTGCCAGCGTAGGCGAGACAGGGACAAGGGTGGGCTACACCTTC. Protein: CASVGETGTRVGYTF. The J gene is TRBJ1-2, the V gene TRBV7-9; 7 nucleotides match TRBD1. Germline V CDR1 and CDR2: SEHNR, FQNEAQ (reference sequence). With V trimmed by 8 bases and J by 8 bases, 17 bases remained unmatched. The CDR3 is made up of 15 amino acids.

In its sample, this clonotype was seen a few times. CDR3 region: CASSTGTPAYNEQFF. DNA for the CDR3: TGTGCCAGTAGTACCGGGACACCCGCCTACAATGAGCAGTTCTTC. The chain combines TRBV19 with TRBJ2-1, with a possible D match to TRBD1 (6 bases). This CDR3 is built from 15 residues. Germline CDR1 LNHDA, CDR2 SQIVND (reference sequence). The ends were cut back, 4 bases at V and 2 bases at J, with 12 bases in the middle.

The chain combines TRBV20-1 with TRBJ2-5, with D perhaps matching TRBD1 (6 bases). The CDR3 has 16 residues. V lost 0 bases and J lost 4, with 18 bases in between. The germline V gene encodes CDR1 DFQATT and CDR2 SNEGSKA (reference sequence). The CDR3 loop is CSARDRRGKKGETQYF. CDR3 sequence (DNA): TGCAGTGCTAGAGATCGTAGGGGGAAAAAGGGAGAGACCCAGTACTTC.

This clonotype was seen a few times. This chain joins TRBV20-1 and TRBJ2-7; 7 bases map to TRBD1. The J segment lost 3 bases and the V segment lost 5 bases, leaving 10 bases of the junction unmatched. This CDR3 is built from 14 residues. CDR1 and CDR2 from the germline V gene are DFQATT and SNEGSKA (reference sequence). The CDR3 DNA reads TGCAGTGCTCAGGACAGGTCTCTTATCTACGAGCAGTACGTC. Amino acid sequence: CSAQDRSLIYEQYV.

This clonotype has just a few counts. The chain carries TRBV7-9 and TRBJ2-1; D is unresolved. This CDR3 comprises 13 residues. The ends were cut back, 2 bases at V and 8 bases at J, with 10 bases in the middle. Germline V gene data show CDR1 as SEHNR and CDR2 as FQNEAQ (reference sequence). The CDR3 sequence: CASSLLQVDEQFF. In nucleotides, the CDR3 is TGTGCCAGCAGCTTACTGCAGGTAGATGAGCAGTTCTTC.

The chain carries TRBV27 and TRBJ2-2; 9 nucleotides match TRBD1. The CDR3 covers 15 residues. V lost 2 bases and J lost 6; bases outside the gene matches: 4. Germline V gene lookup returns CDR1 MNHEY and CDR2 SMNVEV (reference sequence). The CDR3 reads CASSLGQGWAGELFF. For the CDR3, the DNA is TGTGCCAGCAGTTTAGGACAGGGGTGGGCCGGGGAGCTGTTTTTT.

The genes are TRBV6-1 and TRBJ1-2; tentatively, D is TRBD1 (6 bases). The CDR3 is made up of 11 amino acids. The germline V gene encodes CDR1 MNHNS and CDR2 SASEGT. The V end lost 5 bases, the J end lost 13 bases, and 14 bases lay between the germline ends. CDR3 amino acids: CASSLDSRVTF. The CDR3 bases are TGTGCCAGCAGTTTGGACAGCCGGGTCACCTTC.

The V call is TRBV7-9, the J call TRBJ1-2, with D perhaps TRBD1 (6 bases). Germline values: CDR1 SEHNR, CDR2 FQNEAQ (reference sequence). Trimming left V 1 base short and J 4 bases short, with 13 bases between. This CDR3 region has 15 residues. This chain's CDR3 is CASSLEGDFTYGYTF. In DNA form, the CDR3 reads TGTGCCAGCAGCTTAGAGGGGGATTTCACCTATGGCTACACCTTC.

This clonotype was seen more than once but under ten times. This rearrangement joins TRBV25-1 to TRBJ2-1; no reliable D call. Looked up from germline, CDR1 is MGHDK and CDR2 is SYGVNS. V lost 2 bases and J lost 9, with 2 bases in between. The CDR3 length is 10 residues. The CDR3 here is CASSESEQFF. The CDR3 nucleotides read TGTGCCAGCAGTGAAAGTGAGCAGTTCTTC.

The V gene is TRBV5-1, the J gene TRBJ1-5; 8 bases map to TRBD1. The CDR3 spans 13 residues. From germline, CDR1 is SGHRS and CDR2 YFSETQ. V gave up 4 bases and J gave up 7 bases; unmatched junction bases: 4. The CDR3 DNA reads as TGCGCCAGCAGCCCGACAGGGGACCAGCCCCAGCATTTT. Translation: CASSPTGDQPQHF.

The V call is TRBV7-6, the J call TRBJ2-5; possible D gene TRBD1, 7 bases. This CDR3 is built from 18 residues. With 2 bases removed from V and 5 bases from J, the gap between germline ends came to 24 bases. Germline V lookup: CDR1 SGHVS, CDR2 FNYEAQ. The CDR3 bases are TGTGCCAGCAGCTTATTAGCTCCCGGGACAGTCCGGGGGGAGACCCAGTACTTC. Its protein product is CASSLLAPGTVRGETQYF. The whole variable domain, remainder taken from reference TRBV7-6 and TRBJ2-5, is GAGVSQSPRYKVTKRGQDVALRCDPISGHVSLYWYRQALGQGPEFLTYFNYEAQQDKSGLPNDRFSAERPEGSISTLTIQRTEQRDSAMYRCASSLLAPGTVRGETQYFGPGTRLLVL.

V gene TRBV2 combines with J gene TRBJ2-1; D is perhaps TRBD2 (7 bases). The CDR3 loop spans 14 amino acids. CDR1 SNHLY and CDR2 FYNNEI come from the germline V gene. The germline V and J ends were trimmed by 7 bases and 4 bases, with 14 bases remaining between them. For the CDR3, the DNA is TGTGCCAGCATTGGGGGGGGGGCATACAATGAGCAGTTCTTC. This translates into CASIGGGAYNEQFF.

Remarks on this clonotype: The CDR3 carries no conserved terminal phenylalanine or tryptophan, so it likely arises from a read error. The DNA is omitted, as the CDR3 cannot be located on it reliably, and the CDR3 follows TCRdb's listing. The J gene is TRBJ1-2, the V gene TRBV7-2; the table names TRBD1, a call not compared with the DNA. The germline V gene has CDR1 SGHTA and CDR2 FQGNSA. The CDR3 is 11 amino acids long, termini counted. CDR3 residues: CASSFGSSPSI.

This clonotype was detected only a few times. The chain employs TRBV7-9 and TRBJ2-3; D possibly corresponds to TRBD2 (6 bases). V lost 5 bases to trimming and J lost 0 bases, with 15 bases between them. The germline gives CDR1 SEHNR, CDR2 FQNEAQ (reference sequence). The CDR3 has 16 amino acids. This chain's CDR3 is CASSPLVGGSTDTQYF. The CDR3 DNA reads TGTGCCAGCAGCCCGTTGGTGGGGGGAAGCACAGATACGCAGTATTTT.

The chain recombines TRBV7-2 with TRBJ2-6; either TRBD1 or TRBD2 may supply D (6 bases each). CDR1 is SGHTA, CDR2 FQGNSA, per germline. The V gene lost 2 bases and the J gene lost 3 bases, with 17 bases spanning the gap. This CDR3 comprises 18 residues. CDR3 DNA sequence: TGTGCCAGCAGCTTAAGAGGGGGACTTACCTATGGGGCCAACGTCCTGACTTTC. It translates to CASSLRGGLTYGANVLTF.

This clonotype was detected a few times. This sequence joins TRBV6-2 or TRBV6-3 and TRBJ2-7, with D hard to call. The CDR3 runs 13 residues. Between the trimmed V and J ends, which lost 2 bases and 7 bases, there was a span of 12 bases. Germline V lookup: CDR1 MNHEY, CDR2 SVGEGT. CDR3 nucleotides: TGTGCCAGCAGTTACAACTCCCTAGGGGAGCAGTACGTC. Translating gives CASSYNSLGEQYV.

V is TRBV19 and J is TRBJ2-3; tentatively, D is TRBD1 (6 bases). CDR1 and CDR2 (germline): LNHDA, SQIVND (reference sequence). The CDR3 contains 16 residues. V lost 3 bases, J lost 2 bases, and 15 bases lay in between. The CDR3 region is CASSIFSTGFTDTQYF. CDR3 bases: TGTGCCAGTAGTATCTTCTCGACAGGTTTCACAGATACGCAGTATTTT.

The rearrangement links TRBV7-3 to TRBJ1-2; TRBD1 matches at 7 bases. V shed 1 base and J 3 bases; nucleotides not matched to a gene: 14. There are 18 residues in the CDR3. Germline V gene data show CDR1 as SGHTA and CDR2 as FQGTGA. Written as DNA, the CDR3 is TGTGCCAGCAGCTTAAAACGTGCTGAAAGGGGGCCAGACTATGGCTACACCTTC. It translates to CASSLKRAERGPDYGYTF.

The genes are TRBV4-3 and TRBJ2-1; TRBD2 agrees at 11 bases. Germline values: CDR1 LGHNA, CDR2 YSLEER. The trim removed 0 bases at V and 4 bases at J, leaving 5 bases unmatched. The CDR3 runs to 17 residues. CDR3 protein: CASSQDPLAGEYNEQFF. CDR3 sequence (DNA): TGCGCCAGCAGCCAAGATCCACTAGCGGGGGAATACAATGAGCAGTTCTTC.

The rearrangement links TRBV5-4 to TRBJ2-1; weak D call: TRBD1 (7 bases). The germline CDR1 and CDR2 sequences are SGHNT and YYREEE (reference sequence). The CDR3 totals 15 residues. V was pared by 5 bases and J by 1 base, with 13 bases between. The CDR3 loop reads CASRETGRSYNEQFF. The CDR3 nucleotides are TGTGCCAGCAGAGAGACAGGGAGGTCCTACAATGAGCAGTTCTTC.

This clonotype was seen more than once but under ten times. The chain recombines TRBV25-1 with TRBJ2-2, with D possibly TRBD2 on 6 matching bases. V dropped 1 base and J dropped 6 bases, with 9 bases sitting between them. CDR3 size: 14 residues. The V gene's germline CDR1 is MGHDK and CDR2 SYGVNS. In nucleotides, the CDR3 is TGTGCCAGCAGTGAATGGAGGGGTTCCGGGGAGCTGTTTTTT. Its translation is CASSEWRGSGELFF.

CDR3 in DNA: TGTGCCAGCAGTAACATCAGGGGCCCCACAGATACGCAGTATTTT. It yields the protein CASSNIRGPTDTQYF. The genes are TRBV6-2 or TRBV6-3 and TRBJ2-3, with D possibly TRBD1 on 6 matching bases. Germline V lookup: CDR1 MNHEY, CDR2 SVGEGT. The CDR3 totals 15 residues. The germline V and J ends were trimmed by 5 bases and 2 bases, with 14 bases remaining between them.

CDR3 region: CSPPGGTGGVNTEAFF. CDR3 DNA sequence: TGCAGTCCCCCGGGGGGCACAGGGGGCGTGAACACTGAAGCTTTCTTT. The chain joins TRBV20-1 to TRBJ1-1; 9 bases match TRBD1. The CDR3 has 16 residues. Germline V gene sequence: CDR1 DFQATT, CDR2 SNEGSKA (reference sequence). J lost 0 bases, V lost 8 bases, and 13 bases had no gene match.